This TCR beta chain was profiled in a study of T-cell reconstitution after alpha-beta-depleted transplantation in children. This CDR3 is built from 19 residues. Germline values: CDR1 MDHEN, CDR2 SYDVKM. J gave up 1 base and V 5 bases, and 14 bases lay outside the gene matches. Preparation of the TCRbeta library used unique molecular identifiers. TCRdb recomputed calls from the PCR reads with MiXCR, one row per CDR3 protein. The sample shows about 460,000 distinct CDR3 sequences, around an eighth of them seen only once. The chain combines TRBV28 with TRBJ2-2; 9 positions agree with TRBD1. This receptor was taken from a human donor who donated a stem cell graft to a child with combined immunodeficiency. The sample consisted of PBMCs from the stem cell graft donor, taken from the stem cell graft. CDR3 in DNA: TGTGCCAGCAGTATGGCGGGACAGGGAGTTTCATGGAACACCGGGGAGCTGTTTTTT. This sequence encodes CASSMAGQGVSWNTGELFF. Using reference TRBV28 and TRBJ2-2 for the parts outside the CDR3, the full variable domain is DVKVTQSSRYLVKRTGEKVFLECVQDMDHENMFWYRQDPGLGLRLIYFSYDVKMKEKGDIPEGYSVSREKKERFSLILESASTNQTSMYLCASSMAGQGVSWNTGELFFGEGSRLTVL.